Listed below are T cell receptor beta chains from one sample, sequenced in a study of T-cell memory formation after mild COVID-19. TCRdb recomputed calls from the 5' RACE reads with MiXCR, one row per CDR3 protein. The table includes 300,000 to 400,000 distinct CDR3 sequences, 28% detected once. Sequencing used PBMCs or a T cell subset sorted from them (not recorded which). The receptors originated from an adult woman who had mild COVID-19 (a few samples of this study predate the infection). Cell type and time point are not known. The CDR3 runs from the conserved cysteine through the conserved F or W. Fields, in order: J gene, V gene, clone size, D gene, CDR3 protein, CDR3 DNA. A D gene is named only where the DNA matches it firmly. The listing skips clone size in some rows; elsewhere it reads once, few, many or a size class.

>TRBJ2-1|TRBV21-1|few|NA
CASSQEPGLAEEQFF
TGTGCCAGCAGCCAGGAGCCGGGACTAGCGGAAGAGCAGTTCTTC
>TRBJ2-7|TRBV2|few|NA
CASSDRTTYEQYF
TGTGCCAGCAGTGACAGGACCACCTACGAGCAGTACTTC
>TRBJ2-7|TRBV7-9|NA|NA
CASSSTGLSYEQYF
TGTGCCAGCAGCTCCACAGGTTTGAGCTACGAGCAGTACTTC
>TRBJ2-7|TRBV4-1|few|NA
CASSQSPRTYEQYF
TGCGCCAGCAGCCAAAGTCCCAGGACCTACGAGCAGTACTTC
>TRBJ1-2|TRBV15|NA|NA
CATSRDGYYGYTF
TGTGCCACCAGCAGAGATGGATACTATGGCTACACCTTC
>TRBJ2-2|TRBV12-3/TRBV12-4|NA|NA
CASSLRQFVGGELFF
TGTGCCAGCAGTCTCCGACAGTTTGTGGGGGGGGAGCTGTTTTTT
>TRBJ2-5|TRBV12-3/TRBV12-4|few|TRBD2
CASSFATSGGIKRTQYF
TGTGCCAGCAGTTTCGCGACTAGCGGGGGGATAAAGAGGACCCAGTACTTC
>TRBJ1-1|TRBV12-3/TRBV12-4|few|NA
CASSGGSRVLSTEAFF
TGTGCCAGCAGCGGGGGAAGTAGGGTGTTGTCCACTGAAGCTTTCTTT
>TRBJ2-3|TRBV10-3|NA|TRBD2
CATSRVAGGEPDTQYF
TGTGCCACCTCCCGGGTAGCGGGGGGGGAACCAGATACGCAGTATTTT
>TRBJ2-7|TRBV12-3/TRBV12-4|few|TRBD2
CASSSSPGLAGSLSYEQYF
TGTGCCAGCAGCTCGTCCCCCGGACTAGCGGGGAGTCTATCCTACGAGCAGTACTTC
>TRBJ2-5|TRBV4-1|few|TRBD2
CASSLITQIAGGQETQYF
TGCGCCAGCAGCCTCATTACCCAGATAGCGGGGGGGCAAGAGACCCAGTACTTC
>TRBJ2-3|TRBV5-1|few|TRBD2
CASSWREDPSDTQYF
TGCGCCAGCAGCTGGCGGGAGGACCCATCAGATACGCAGTATTTT
>TRBJ2-3|TRBV5-4|NA|NA
CASRPGTPGTDTQYF
TGTGCCAGCAGGCCCGGGACGCCGGGCACAGATACGCAGTATTTT
>TRBJ2-6|TRBV25-1|NA|NA
CASSEGSLLPGANVLTF
TGTGCCAGCAGTGAAGGGTCCTTATTACCTGGGGCCAACGTCCTGACTTTC
>TRBJ2-7|TRBV21-1|NA|NA
CASSKALGTPVYEQYF
TGTGCCAGCAGCAAAGCGCTGGGAACTCCGGTCTACGAGCAGTACTTC
>TRBJ1-4|TRBV4-1|once|NA
CASSQAPGTNEKLFF
TGCGCCAGCAGCCAGGCCCCTGGAACTAATGAAAAACTGTTTTTT
>TRBJ2-1|TRBV21-1|once|NA
CASSKQERSGSPVDEQFF
TGTGCCAGCAGCAAACAGGAAAGGAGCGGGAGTCCGGTGGATGAGCAGTTCTTC